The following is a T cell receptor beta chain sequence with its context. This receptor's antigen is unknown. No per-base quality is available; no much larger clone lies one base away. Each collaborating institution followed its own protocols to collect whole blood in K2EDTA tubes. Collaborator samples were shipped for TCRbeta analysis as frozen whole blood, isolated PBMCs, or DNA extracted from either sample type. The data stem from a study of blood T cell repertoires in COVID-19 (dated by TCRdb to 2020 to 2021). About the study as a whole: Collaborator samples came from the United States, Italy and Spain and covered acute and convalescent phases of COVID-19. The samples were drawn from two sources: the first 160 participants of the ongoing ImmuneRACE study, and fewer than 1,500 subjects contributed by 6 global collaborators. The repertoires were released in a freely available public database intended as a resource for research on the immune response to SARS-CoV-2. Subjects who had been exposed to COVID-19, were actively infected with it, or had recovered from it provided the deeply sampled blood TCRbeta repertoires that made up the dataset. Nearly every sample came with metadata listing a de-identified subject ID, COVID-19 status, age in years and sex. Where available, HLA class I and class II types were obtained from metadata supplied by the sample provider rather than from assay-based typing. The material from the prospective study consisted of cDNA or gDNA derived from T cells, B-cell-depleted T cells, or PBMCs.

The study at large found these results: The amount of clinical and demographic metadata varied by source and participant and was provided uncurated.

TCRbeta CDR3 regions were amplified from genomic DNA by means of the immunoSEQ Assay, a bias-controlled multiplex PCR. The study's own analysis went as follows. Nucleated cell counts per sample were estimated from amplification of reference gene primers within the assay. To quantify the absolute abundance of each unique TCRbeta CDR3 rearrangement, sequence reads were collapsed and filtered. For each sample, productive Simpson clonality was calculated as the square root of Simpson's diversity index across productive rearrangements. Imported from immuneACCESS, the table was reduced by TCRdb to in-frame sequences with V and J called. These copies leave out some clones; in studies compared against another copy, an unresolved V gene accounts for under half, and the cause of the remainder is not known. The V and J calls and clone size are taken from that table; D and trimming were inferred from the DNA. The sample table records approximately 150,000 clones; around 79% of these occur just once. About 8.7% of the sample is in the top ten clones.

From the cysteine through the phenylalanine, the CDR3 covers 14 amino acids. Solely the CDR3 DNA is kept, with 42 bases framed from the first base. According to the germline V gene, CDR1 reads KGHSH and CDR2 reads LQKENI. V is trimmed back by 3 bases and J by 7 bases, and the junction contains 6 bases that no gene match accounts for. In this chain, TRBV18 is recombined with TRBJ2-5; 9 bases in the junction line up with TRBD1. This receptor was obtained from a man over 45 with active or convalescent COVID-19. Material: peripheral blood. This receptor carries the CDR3 CASSPGQGEGTQYF. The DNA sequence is TGTGCCAGCTCACCGGGACAGGGAGAAGGGACCCAGTACTTC.